These T cell receptor beta chains were read from a single sample in a study of T cell repertoires in cytomegalovirus infection. In TCRdb, the reads were re-called with MiXCR into one record per CDR3 protein. The sample records about 900,000 distinct CDR3 sequences, about a third being singletons. Their antigen targets remain unknown. The sequencing here drew on cultured CD8+ T cells from PBMCs, taken from culture after CMV antigen stimulation. These receptors all come from a human donor in good health (CMV status not recorded). Some clones in this sample may be carry-over from other donors' samples. The CDR3 runs from the conserved cysteine through the conserved F or W. D genes are given only for firm matches. Only some rows state a clone size, as once, few, many or a class for expanded clones.

J,V,size,D,DNA,CDR3
TRBJ2-3,TRBV6-2/TRBV6-3,.,.,TGTGCCAGCAGTCCTCAGGGTCCTCAAAAAGATACGCAGTATTTT,CASSPQGPQKDTQYF
TRBJ1-1,TRBV7-9,many,TRBD1,TGTGCCAGCAGCCGCACAGGGGGACTGGCACGGGACACTGAAGCTTTCTTT,CASSRTGGLARDTEAFF
TRBJ1-2,TRBV27,.,.,TGTGCCAGCAGTTTACTTGGGGGGAGTAGATATGGCTACACCTTC,CASSLLGGSRYGYTF
TRBJ2-4,TRBV7-2,many,TRBD1,TGTGCCAGCAGCCCGGACAGGGGATGGAGCATTCAGTACTTC,CASSPDRGWSIQYF
TRBJ2-3,TRBV12-3/TRBV12-4,many,TRBD1,TGTGCCAGCAGCTCCGACAGGGGAATGACAGATACGCAGTATTTT,CASSSDRGMTDTQYF
TRBJ1-2,TRBV24-1,once,.,TGTGCCACCAGTGATAAGGACAACTATGGCTACACCTTC,CATSDKDNYGYTF
TRBJ1-5,TRBV7-2,many,.,TGTGCCAGCAGCCCTAGTTATGGGGGAAGCAATCAGCCCCAGCATTTT,CASSPSYGGSNQPQHF
TRBJ2-3,TRBV4-1,.,.,TGCGCCAGCAGCCAAGTGGCCCTCCAAGGGGGAGATACGCAGTATTTT,CASSQVALQGGDTQYF
TRBJ1-1,TRBV12-3/TRBV12-4,.,.,TGTGCCAGCAGTTTAGCCCTAGTGGGAGAAGCTTTCTTT,CASSLALVGEAFF
TRBJ2-1,TRBV4-2,.,TRBD2,TGTGCCAGCAGCCAAAGGCCTAGCGGGGGAAATGAGCAGTTCTTC,CASSQRPSGGNEQFF
TRBJ1-1,TRBV6-6,.,.,TGTGCCAGCAGCTCCGGTTACGCGAACACTGAAGCTTTCTTT,CASSSGYANTEAFF
TRBJ1-2,TRBV7-2,many,.,TGTGCCAGCAGCGACCGGGACCTCCTTGGCTACACCTTC,CASSDRDLLGYTF
TRBJ2-2,TRBV4-1,.,.,TGCGCCAGCAGCCACCCGGGTCCGGGGAGGACCGGGGAGCTGTTTTTT,CASSHPGPGRTGELFF
TRBJ2-1,TRBV19,few,TRBD1,TGTGCCAGTAGTAGGGGGACAGGACACTCCTACAATGAGCAGTTCTTC,CASSRGTGHSYNEQFF
TRBJ1-1,TRBV12-3/TRBV12-4,once,.,TGTGCCAGCAGTTTTCTTCGGGATGAAGCTTTCTTT,CASSFLRDEAFF
TRBJ1-6,TRBV7-6,.,.,TGTGCCAGCAGCTCGGACGCAAGCTCCTATAATTCACCCCTCCACTTT,CASSSDASSYNSPLHF
TRBJ2-7,TRBV2,.,.,TGTGCCAGCAGCGCCCACACTATGGAAGACTACGAGCAGTACTTC,CASSAHTMEDYEQYF
TRBJ1-5,TRBV6-1,.,.,TGTGCCAGCAGTGAAGGAAACAATCAGCCCCAGCATTTT,CASSEGNNQPQHF
TRBJ1-2,TRBV7-9,once,.,TGTGCCAGCAGCTCGCCGGAGGACAGATACTATGACTACACCTTC,CASSSPEDRYYDYTF
TRBJ1-2,TRBV27,.,.,TGTGCCAGCAGTTCGAACGGGGGCTACACCTTC,CASSSNGGYTF
TRBJ1-1,TRBV19,.,TRBD1,TGTGCCAGTAGTGCCCGTCGTACATCAGGGGGCGGGGGCGAAGCTTTCTTT,CASSARRTSGGGGEAFF
TRBJ2-5,TRBV20-1,.,TRBD2,TGCAGTGCTTGTACCGGGACTAGCGGGGGAGTCCAAGAGACCCAGTACTTC,CSACTGTSGGVQETQYF
TRBJ2-3,TRBV6-2/TRBV6-3,.,.,TGTGCCAGCAGTTACGACGGCAGGATCACAGATACGCAGTATTTT,CASSYDGRITDTQYF
TRBJ2-4,TRBV27,.,TRBD1,TGTGCCAGCACCAAGACAGGGAAAGCCAAAAACATTCAGTACTTC,CASTKTGKAKNIQYF
TRBJ2-1,TRBV29-1,.,.,TGCAGCGTTGATGGGCGGAATGAGCAGTTCTTC,CSVDGRNEQFF
TRBJ2-3,TRBV7-8,many,TRBD2,TGTGCCAGCAGTTTAGCGGGGGCGGAAGATACGCAGTATTTT,CASSLAGAEDTQYF